This T cell receptor (beta chain) was sequenced during a study of shared clonotypes between healthy human individuals. The protocol was immunoSEQ multiplex PCR, while the TCRdb copy is restricted to in-frame clones and leaves out a portion. This sample yields 850,000 to 1,200,000 clones, of which 65% to 75% are seen a single time; around 1.4% belongs to the top ten. V dropped 0 bases and J dropped 3; count of bases not matched to a gene: 6. The germline V gene encodes CDR1 SGHNT and CDR2 YENEEA. The CDR3 contains 16 residues. Material: memory CD4+ T cells sorted from blood. Noted subset: CD45RA-negative fraction. The sequence was collected from a man aged 18 to 29 in good health. The genes are TRBV11-3 and TRBJ2-7; the match to TRBD1 covers 9 bases. The CDR3 DNA reads TGTGCCAGCAGCTTAGAGACAGGGGGTACCTTCTACGAGCAGTACTTC. As protein: CASSLETGGTFYEQYF.